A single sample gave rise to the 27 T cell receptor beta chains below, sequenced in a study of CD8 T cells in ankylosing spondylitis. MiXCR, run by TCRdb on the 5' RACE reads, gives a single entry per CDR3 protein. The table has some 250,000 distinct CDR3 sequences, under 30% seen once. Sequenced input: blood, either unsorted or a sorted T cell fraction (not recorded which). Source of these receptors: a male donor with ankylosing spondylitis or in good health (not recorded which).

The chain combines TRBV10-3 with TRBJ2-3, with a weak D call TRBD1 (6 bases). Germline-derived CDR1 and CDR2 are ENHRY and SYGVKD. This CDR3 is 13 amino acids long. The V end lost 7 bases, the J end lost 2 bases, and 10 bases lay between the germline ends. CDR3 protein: CAITWDITDTQYF. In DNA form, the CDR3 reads TGTGCCATCACATGGGACATCACAGATACGCAGTATTTT.

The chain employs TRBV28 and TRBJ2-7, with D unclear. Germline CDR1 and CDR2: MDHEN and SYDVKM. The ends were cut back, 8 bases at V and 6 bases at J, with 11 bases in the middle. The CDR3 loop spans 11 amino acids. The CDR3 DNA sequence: TGTGCCAGCTCCTGGTGGGCCGAGCAGTACTTC. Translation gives CASSWWAEQYF.

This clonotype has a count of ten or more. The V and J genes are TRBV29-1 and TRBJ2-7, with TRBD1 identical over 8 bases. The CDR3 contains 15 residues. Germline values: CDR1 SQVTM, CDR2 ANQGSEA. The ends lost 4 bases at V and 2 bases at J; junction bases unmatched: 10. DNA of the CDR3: TGCAGCGTTGTCGTCCAGGGGGCAGGGGCCTACGAGCAGTACTTC. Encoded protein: CSVVVQGAGAYEQYF.

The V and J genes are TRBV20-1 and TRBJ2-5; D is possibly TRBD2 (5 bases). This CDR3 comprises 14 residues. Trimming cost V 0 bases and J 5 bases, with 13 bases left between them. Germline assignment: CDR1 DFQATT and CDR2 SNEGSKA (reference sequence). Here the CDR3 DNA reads TGCAGTGCTAGAGATTTCGGGGTCGGGGAGACCCAGTACTTC. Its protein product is CSARDFGVGETQYF.

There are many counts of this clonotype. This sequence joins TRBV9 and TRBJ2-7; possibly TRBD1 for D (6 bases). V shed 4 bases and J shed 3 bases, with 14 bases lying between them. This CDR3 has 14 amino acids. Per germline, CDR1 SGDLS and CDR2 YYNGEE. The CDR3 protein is CASSSSGDLYEQYF. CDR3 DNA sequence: TGTGCCAGCAGCTCGTCAGGGGATCTCTACGAGCAGTACTTC.

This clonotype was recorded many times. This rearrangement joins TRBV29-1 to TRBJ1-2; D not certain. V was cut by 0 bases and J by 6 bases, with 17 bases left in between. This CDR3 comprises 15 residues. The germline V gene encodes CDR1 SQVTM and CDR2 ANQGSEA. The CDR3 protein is CSVEDFGREEDGYTF. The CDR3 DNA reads TGCAGCGTTGAAGATTTCGGGCGGGAGGAGGATGGCTACACCTTC.

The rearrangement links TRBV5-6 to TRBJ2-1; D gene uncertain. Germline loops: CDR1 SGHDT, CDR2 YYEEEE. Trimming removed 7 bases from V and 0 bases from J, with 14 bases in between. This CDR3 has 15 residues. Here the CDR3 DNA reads TGTGCCAGCTCTCAATATAGGAGCTCCTACAATGAGCAGTTCTTC. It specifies CASSQYRSSYNEQFF.

DNA of the CDR3: TGTGCCAGCAAATACGGGAACGAGCAGTACTTC. The encoded protein is CASKYGNEQYF. The chain recombines TRBV6-5 with TRBJ2-7, with a tentative D call TRBD2 (5 bases). The germline gives CDR1 MNHEY, CDR2 SVGAGI. Between the trimmed V and J ends, which lost 7 bases and 5 bases, there was a span of 9 bases. This CDR3 region has 11 residues.

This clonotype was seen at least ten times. The CDR3 loop is CASRSGNTIYF. CDR3 coding DNA: TGCGCCAGCAGGTCCGGGAACACCATATATTTT. The chain uses TRBV5-1 and TRBJ1-3; unclear D gene. V gave up 5 bases and J gave up 7 bases, with 7 bases separating them. Per the germline V gene, CDR1 is SGHRS and CDR2 is YFSETQ. The CDR3 is made up of 11 amino acids.

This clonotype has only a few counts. CDR3 amino acids: CSASPPRRGHEKLFF. For the CDR3, the DNA is TGCAGTGCTAGCCCCCCTCGGCGGGGCCATGAAAAACTGTTTTTT. The rearrangement joins TRBV20-1 to TRBJ1-4; a weak D match, TRBD1 (5 bases). CDR1 is DFQATT, CDR2 SNEGSKA, per germline (reference sequence). Trimming removed 3 bases from V and 6 bases from J, with 17 bases in between. This CDR3 has 15 residues.

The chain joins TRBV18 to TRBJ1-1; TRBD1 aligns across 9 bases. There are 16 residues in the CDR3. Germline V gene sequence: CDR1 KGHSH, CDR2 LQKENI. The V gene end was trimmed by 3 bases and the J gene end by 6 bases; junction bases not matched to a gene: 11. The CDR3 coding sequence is TGTGCCAGCTCACCTAGGACGGGACAGGGAATCCCTGAAGCTTTCTTT. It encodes CASSPRTGQGIPEAFF.

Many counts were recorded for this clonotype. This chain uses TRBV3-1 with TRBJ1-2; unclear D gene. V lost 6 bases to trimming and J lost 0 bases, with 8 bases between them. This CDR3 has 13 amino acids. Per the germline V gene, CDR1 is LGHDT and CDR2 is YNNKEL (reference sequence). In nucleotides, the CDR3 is TGTGCCAGCAGTCTACAGACTAACTATGGCTACACCTTC. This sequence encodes CASSLQTNYGYTF.

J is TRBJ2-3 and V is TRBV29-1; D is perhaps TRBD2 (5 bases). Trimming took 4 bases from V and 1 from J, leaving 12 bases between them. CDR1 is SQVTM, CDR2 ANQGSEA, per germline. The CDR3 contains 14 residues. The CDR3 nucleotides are TGCAGCGTTGCCAGACGGGGAGGCACAGATACGCAGTATTTT. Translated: CSVARRGGTDTQYF.

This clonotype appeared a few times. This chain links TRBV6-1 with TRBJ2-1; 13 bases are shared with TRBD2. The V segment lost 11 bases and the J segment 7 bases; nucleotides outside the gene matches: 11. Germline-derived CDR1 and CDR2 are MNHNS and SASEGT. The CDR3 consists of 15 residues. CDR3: CAGCQLAGGPNEQFF. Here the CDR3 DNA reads TGTGCCGGATGCCAACTAGCGGGGGGGCCGAATGAGCAGTTCTTC.

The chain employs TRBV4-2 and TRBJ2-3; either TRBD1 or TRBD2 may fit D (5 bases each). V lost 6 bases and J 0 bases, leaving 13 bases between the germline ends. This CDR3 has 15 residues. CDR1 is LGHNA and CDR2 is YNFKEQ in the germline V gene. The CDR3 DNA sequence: TGTGCCAGCAGTCCTTCCCGGGACAGCACAGATACGCAGTATTTT. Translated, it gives CASSPSRDSTDTQYF.

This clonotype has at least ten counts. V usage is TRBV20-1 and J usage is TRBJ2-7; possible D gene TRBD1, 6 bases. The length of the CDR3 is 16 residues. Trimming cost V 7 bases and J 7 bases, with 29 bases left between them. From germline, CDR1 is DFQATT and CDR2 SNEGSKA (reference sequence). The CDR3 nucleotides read TGCAGTGTGGGGAAGGACAGTCTGGGCCAAAACGGTGAGCAGTACTTC. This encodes CSVGKDSLGQNGEQYF.

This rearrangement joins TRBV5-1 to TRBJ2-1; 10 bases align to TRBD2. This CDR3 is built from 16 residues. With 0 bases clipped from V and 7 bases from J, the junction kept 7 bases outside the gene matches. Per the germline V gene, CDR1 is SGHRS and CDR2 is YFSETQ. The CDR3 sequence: CASSLVLAGARNEQFF. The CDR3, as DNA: TGCGCCAGCAGCTTGGTCCTAGCGGGGGCCAGAAATGAGCAGTTCTTC. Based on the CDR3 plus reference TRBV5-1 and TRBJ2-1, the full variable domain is KAGVTQTPRYLIKTRGQQVTLSCSPISGHRSVSWYQQTPGQGLQFLFEYFSETQRNKGNFPGRFSGRQFSNSRSEMNVSTLELGDSALYLCASSLVLAGARNEQFFGPGTRLTVL.

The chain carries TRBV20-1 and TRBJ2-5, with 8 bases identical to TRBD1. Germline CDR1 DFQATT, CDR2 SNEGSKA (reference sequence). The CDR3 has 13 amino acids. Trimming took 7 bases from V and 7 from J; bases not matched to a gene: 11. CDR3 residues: CSVTDRVEGTQYF. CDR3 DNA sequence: TGCAGTGTCACGGACAGGGTGGAGGGGACCCAGTACTTC.

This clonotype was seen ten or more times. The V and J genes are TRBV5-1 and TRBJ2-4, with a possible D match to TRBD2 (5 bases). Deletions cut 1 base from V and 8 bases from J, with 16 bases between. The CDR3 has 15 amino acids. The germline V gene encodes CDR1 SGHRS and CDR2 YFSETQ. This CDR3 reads CASSLSGFFIDIQYF. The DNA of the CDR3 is TGCGCCAGCAGCTTGTCGGGGTTCTTTATAGACATTCAGTACTTC.

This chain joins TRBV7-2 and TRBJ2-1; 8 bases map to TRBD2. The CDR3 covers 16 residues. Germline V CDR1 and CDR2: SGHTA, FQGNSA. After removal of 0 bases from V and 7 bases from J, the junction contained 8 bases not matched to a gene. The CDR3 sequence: CASSLARRGGGNEQFF. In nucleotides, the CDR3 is TGTGCCAGCAGCTTAGCGCGTCGGGGGGGCGGGAATGAGCAGTTCTTC. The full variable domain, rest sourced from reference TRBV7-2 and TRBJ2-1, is GAGVSQSPSNKVTEKGKDVELRCDPISGHTALYWYRQSLGQGLEFLIYFQGNSAPDKSGLPSDRFSAERTGGSVSTLTIQRTQQEDSAVYLCASSLARRGGGNEQFFGPGTRLTVL.

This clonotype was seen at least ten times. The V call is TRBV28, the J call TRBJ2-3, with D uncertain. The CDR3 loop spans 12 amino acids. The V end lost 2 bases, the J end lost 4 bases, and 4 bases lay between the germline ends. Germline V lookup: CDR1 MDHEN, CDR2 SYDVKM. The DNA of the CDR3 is TGTGCCAGCAGTTTACACCCAGATACGCAGTATTTT. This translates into CASSLHPDTQYF.

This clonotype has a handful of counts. The CDR3 protein is CASSYTPGQGATDTQYF. CDR3 bases: TGCGCCAGCAGCTATACACCGGGACAGGGGGCCACAGATACGCAGTATTTT. This chain uses TRBV5-1 with TRBJ2-3; 12 bases are a match to TRBD1. The V and J ends lost 3 bases and 2 bases, in that order; junction bases with no gene match: 7. The CDR3 spans 17 residues. The germline V gene has CDR1 SGHRS and CDR2 YFSETQ.

The CDR3 DNA is TGTGCCAGCAGCGAATTATGGAGCGGTACGAGCTCCTACGAGCAGTACTTC. It translates to CASSELWSGTSSYEQYF. The chain is built from TRBV27 and TRBJ2-7, with a possible D match to TRBD2 (5 bases). V was cut by 6 bases and J by 0 bases, with 21 bases left in between. Germline V lookup: CDR1 MNHEY, CDR2 SMNVEV (reference sequence). This CDR3 has 17 residues.

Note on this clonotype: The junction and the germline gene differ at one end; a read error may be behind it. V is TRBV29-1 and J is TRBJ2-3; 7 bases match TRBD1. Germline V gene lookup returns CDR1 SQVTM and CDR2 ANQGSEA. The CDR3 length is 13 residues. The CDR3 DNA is TGCAGCGTTGGGACAGGAGACACAGATACTCAGTATTTT. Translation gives CSVGTGDTDTQYF.

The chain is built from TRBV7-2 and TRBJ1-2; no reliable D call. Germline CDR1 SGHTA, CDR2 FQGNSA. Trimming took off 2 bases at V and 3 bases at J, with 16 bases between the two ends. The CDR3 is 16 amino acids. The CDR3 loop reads CASSLFDGKYDYGYTF. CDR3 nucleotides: TGTGCCAGCAGCTTATTCGACGGAAAATACGACTATGGCTACACCTTC.

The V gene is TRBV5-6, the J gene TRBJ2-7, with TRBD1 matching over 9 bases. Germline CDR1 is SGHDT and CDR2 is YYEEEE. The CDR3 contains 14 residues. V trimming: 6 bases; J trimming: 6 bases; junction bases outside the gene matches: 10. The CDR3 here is CASTKQGARSEQYF. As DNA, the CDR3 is TGTGCCAGCACCAAACAGGGGGCGCGGAGCGAGCAGTACTTC. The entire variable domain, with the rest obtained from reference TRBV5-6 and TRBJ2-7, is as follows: DAGVTQSPTHLIKTRGQQVTLRCSPKSGHDTVSWYQQALGQGPQFIFQYYEEEERQRGNFPDRFSGHQFPNYSSELNVNALLLGDSALYLCASTKQGARSEQYFGPGTRLTVT.

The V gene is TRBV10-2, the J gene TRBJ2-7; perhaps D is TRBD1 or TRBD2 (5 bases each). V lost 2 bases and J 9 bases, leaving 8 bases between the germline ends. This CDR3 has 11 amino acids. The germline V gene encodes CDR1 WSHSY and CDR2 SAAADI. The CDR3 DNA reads TGCGCCAGCAGTGAGCTGGGGGTGCAGTACTTC. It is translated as CASSELGVQYF.